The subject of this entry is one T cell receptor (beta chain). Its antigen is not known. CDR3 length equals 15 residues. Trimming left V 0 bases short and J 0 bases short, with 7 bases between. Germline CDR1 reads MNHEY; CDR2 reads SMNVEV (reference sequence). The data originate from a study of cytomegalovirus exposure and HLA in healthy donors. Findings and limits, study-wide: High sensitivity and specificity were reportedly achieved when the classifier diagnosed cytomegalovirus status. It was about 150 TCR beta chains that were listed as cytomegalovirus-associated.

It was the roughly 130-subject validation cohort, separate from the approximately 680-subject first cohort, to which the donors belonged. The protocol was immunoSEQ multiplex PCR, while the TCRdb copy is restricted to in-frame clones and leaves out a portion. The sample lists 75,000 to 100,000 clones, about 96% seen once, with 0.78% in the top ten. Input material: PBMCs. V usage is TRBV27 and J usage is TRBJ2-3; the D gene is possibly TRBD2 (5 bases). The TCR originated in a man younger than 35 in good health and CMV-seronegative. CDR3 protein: CASSLSPGSTDTQYF. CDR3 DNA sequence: TGTGCCAGCAGTTTATCCCCGGGGAGCACAGATACGCAGTATTTT.